Following are 14 T cell receptor beta chains from one sample sequenced in a study of blood T cell repertoires in COVID-19. Only in-frame clones appear in the TCRdb table, and some are missing; sequencing was by immunoSEQ multiplex PCR. The repertoire includes some 280,000 clones, approximately 89% of them detected once, and approximately 12% sits in the top ten. Sequences were obtained from peripheral blood. Receptors were obtained from a woman aged 55-70 years with acute or convalescent COVID-19.

This chain uses TRBV7-8 with TRBJ1-4; 7 bases align to TRBD1. Per the germline V gene, CDR1 is SGHVS and CDR2 is FQNEAQ. After removal of 1 base from V and 5 bases from J, the junction contained 13 bases not matched to a gene. The CDR3 runs to 18 residues. The CDR3 DNA is TGTGCCAGCAGCTTAGGGACCGACAGGGTGGGCGAGAATGAAAAACTGTTTTTT. This codes for CASSLGTDRVGENEKLFF.

This chain connects TRBV4-3 to TRBJ2-6, with 7 bases matching TRBD1. The length of the CDR3 is 20 residues. V trimming: 1 base; J trimming: 0 bases; junction bases outside the gene matches: 12. The V gene's germline CDR1 is LGHNA and CDR2 YSLEER. The CDR3 DNA reads as TGCGCCAGCAGCCAAGGGTTTAGAGACAGGGTAAACTCTGGGGCCAACGTCCTGACTTTC. This gives the protein CASSQGFRDRVNSGANVLTF.

The chain uses TRBV6-5 and TRBJ1-1; D gene ambiguous. The germline V gene has CDR1 MNHEY and CDR2 SVGAGI. The CDR3 has 14 amino acids. V gave up 2 bases and J gave up 4 bases, with 11 bases separating them. The CDR3 DNA follows: TGTGCCAGCAGTTACCGGCCGAGGAGCACTGAAGCTTTCTTT. Translation gives CASSYRPRSTEAFF.

The chain has TRBV6-5 and TRBJ1-3; D is unresolved. Germline V gene sequence: CDR1 MNHEY, CDR2 SVGAGI. V lost 2 bases to trimming and J lost 0 bases, with 8 bases between them. This CDR3 is built from 15 residues. The CDR3 loop is CASSYRVDSGNTIYF. The CDR3 coding sequence is TGTGCCAGCAGTTACCGGGTCGACTCTGGAAACACCATATATTTT.

The rearrangement links TRBV4-1 to TRBJ2-7; TRBD2 matches at 7 bases. Germline trimming cut 2 bases from V and 2 bases from J; bases unmatched to any gene: 12. This CDR3 is 17 amino acids long. From germline, CDR1 is MGHRA and CDR2 YSYEKL. The CDR3 region has the DNA TGCGCCAGCAGCCAAAGATCCCCGGGAGGCTCCCCCTACGAGCAGTACTTC. The encoded protein is CASSQRSPGGSPYEQYF.

V is TRBV15 and J is TRBJ1-5, with a weak D call TRBD1 (6 bases). The CDR3 length is 15 residues. Trimming cost V 8 bases and J 1 base, with 15 bases left between them. Germline CDR1 is LNHNV and CDR2 is YYDKDF (reference sequence). In nucleotides, the CDR3 is TGTGCCACCCGCCAGGACAGTAAGAGCAATCAGCCCCAGCATTTT. Residues: CATRQDSKSNQPQHF.

The chain recombines TRBV4-1 with TRBJ2-7, with D maybe TRBD1 (6 bases). V gave up 7 bases and J gave up 2 bases, with 18 bases separating them. Germline V CDR1 and CDR2: MGHRA, YSYEKL. The CDR3 contains 15 residues. CDR3 nucleotide sequence: TGCGCCAGCACCCCAGGGGTCAGGGAGACCTACGAGCAGTACTTC. Its protein is CASTPGVRETYEQYF.

The chain recombines TRBV6-5 with TRBJ1-2; 10 bases agree with TRBD1. Germline V gives CDR1 MNHEY, CDR2 SVGAGI. The ends lost 0 bases at V and 7 bases at J; junction bases unmatched: 5. CDR3 length equals 15 residues. The CDR3 DNA sequence: TGTGCCAGCAGTTACTCGGGGACAGGGGAGGGTGGCTACACCTTC. Its translation: CASSYSGTGEGGYTF.

The rearrangement uses TRBV9 and TRBJ2-5, with a tentative D call TRBD1 (6 bases). The CDR3 has 14 amino acids. Germline lookup yields CDR1 SGDLS and CDR2 YYNGEE. Trimming shortened V by 3 bases and J by 4 bases, and 13 bases separated the two germline ends. As DNA, the CDR3 is TGTGCCAGCAGCGCGGACACAGGGCGAGAGACCCAGTACTTC. This sequence encodes CASSADTGRETQYF.

This clone has only a few counts. The genes are TRBV7-9 and TRBJ2-7; 7 bases are a match to TRBD1. The germline gives CDR1 SEHNR, CDR2 FQNEAQ (reference sequence). Trimming took 1 base from V and 5 from J; bases not matched to a gene: 2. The CDR3 contains 13 residues. CDR3 residues: CASSLVGGDEQYF. CDR3 in DNA: TGTGCCAGCAGCTTAGTAGGGGGCGACGAGCAGTACTTC.

This chain joins TRBV10-3 and TRBJ2-1, with 8 bases that match TRBD1. Trimming removed 3 bases from V and 6 bases from J; junction bases left unmatched: 7. The CDR3 spans 15 residues. The germline V gene has CDR1 ENHRY and CDR2 SYGVKD. CDR3 bases: TGTGCCATCAGTGAAATCGGACAGGGAGCCAATGAGCAGTTCTTC. Encoded protein: CAISEIGQGANEQFF.

The chain employs TRBV2 and TRBJ2-3; the D is unclear. V was shortened by 7 bases and J by 2 bases, with 16 bases between the two germline ends. The CDR3 contains 15 residues. Germline CDR1 reads SNHLY; CDR2 reads FYNNEI. As DNA, the CDR3 is TGTGCCAGCAAAGTAGATAGTCCCCTCACAGATACGCAGTATTTT. It encodes CASKVDSPLTDTQYF.

V is TRBV12-3 or TRBV12-4 and J is TRBJ1-5, with 7 positions matching TRBD1. The CDR3 is 10 residues long. The V gene end was trimmed by 9 bases and the J gene end by 9 bases; junction bases not matched to a gene: 2. The CDR3 is CASAGGPQHF. The CDR3 region has the DNA TGTGCCAGTGCAGGGGGGCCCCAGCATTTT.

The chain is built from TRBV7-2 and TRBJ1-2; tentative D call: TRBD1 (5 bases). Germline values: CDR1 SGHTA, CDR2 FQGNSA. The CDR3 totals 14 residues. With 1 base removed from V and 2 bases from J, the gap between germline ends came to 8 bases. The chain's CDR3 is CASSLGQLNYGYTF. The DNA for the CDR3 is TGTGCCAGCAGCTTAGGACAGCTAAACTATGGCTACACCTTC. Using reference TRBV7-2 and TRBJ1-2 for the parts outside the CDR3, the full variable domain is GAGVSQSPSNKVTEKGKDVELRCDPISGHTALYWYRQSLGQGLEFLIYFQGNSAPDKSGLPSDRFSAERTGGSVSTLTIQRTQQEDSAVYLCASSLGQLNYGYTFGSGTRLTVV.